The T cell receptor beta chain described here comes from a study of OX40 agonist ivuxolimab in advanced cancers. Study overall: Enrollees could have had prior anti-PD-1, anti-PD-L1 or anti-CTLA-4 therapy, which 40% had received. There were three patients with partial responses, one having hepatocellular carcinoma and two cutaneous melanoma.

V lost 6 bases, J lost 1 base, and 4 bases stayed unmatched. Germline loops: CDR1 MDHEN, CDR2 SYDVKM. The CDR3 covers 14 residues. As for this clone: What it recognizes is unknown.

Only in-frame clones appear in the TCRdb table, and some are missing; sequencing was by immunoSEQ multiplex PCR. The profile shows around 21,000 clones, 83% of them singletons. General study findings and limits: The study found that CD8+ T cells averaged more expanded clones than CD4+.

Sequencing was performed on CD4+ or CD8+ T cells sorted from blood, taken in a trial of the OX40 agonist ivuxolimab. The chain links TRBV28 to TRBJ2-7, with 9 bases that match TRBD2. The sequence came from an adult with an advanced solid tumor such as melanoma, head and neck, liver or kidney cancer. CDR3 sequence (DNA): TGTGCCAGCAGGGGACTAGCTGGGTCCTACGAGCAGTACTTC. Translating gives CASRGLAGSYEQYF.